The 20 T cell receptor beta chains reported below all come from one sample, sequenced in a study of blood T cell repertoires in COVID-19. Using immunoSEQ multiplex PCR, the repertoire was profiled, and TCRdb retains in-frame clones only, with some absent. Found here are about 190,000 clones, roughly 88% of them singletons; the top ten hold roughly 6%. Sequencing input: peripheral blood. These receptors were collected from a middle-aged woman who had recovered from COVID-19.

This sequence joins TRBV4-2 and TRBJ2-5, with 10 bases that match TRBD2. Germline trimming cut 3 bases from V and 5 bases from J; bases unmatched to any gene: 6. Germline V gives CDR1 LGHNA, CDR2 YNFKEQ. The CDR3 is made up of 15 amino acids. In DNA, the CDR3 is TGTGCCAGCAGCCAGGGACTAGCGATCCAGGAGACCCAGTACTTC. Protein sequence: CASSQGLAIQETQYF.

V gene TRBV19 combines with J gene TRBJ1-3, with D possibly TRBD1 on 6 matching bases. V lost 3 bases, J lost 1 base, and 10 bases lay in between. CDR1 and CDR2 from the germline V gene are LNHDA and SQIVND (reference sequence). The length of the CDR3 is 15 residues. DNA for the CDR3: TGTGCCAGTAGTATCCCCACAGGGTCTGGAAACACCATATATTTT. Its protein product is CASSIPTGSGNTIYF. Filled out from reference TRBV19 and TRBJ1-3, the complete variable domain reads DGGITQSPKYLFRKEGQNVTLSCEQNLNHDAMYWYRQDPGQGLRLIYYSQIVNDFQKGDIAEGYSVSREKKESFPLTVTSAQKNPTAFYLCASSIPTGSGNTIYFGEGSWLTVV.

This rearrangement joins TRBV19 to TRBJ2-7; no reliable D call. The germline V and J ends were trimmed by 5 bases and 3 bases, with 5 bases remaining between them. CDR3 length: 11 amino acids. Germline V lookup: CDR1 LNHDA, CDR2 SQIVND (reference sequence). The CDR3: CASSSRYEQYF. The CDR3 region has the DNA TGTGCCAGTAGTTCTCGCTACGAGCAGTACTTC.

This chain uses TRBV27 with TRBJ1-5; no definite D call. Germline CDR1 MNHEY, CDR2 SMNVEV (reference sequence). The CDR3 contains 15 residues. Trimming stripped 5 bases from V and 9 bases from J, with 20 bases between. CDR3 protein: CASSTRTEGDWPQHF. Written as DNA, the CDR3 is TGTGCCAGCAGTACCCGGACGGAGGGAGATTGGCCCCAGCATTTT.

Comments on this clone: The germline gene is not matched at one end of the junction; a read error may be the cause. The CDR3 DNA reads as TGTGCCAGCAACGTAGGGGGCGCGAGCCTCTTT. It translates to CASNVGGASLF. This chain links TRBV6-6 with TRBJ1-1; 7 nucleotides align to TRBD1. CDR3 length: 11 amino acids. The germline V gene encodes CDR1 MNHNY and CDR2 SVGAGI (reference sequence).

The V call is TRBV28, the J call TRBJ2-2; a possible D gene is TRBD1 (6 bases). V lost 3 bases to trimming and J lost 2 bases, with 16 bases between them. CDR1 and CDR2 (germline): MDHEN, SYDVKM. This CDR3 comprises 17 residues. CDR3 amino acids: CASSFLPGTKNTGELFF. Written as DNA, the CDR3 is TGTGCCAGCAGTTTTCTCCCCGGGACAAAAAACACCGGGGAGCTGTTTTTT.

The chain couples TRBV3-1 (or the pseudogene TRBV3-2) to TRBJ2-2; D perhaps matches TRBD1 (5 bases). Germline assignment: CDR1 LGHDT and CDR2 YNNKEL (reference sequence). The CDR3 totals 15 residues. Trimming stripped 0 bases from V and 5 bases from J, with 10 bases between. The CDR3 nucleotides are TGTGCCAGCAGCCAAGAAGGGGCGTGGACCGGGGAGCTGTTTTTT. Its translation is CASSQEGAWTGELFF.

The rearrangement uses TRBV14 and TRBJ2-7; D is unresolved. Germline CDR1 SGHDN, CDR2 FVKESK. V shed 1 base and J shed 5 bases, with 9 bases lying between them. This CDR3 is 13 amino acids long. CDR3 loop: CASSQVLSHEQYF. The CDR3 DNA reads TGTGCCAGCAGCCAAGTCCTTTCCCACGAGCAGTACTTC.

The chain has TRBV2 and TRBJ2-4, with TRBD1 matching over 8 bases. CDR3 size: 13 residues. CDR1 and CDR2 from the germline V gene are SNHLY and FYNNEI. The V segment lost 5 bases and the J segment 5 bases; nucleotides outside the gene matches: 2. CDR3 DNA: TGTGCCAGCAGTAGGGGACAGGAAAACATTCAGTACTTC. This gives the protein CASSRGQENIQYF. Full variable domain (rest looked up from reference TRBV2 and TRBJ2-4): EPEVTQTPSHQVTQMGQEVILRCVPISNHLYFYWYRQILGQKVEFLVSFYNNEISEKSEIFDDQFSVERPDGSNFTLKIRSTKLEDSAMYFCASSRGQENIQYFGAGTRLSVL.

CDR3 sequence reads: CASSVGGRLEGEQFF. The CDR3 DNA is TGTGCCAGCAGCGTAGGCGGGAGGTTAGAAGGTGAGCAGTTCTTC. The chain has TRBV9 and TRBJ2-1; TRBD2 agrees at 8 bases. Germline V lookup: CDR1 SGDLS, CDR2 YYNGEE. J gave up 9 bases and V 0 bases, and 8 bases lay outside the gene matches. The CDR3 has 15 amino acids. Full variable domain (rest looked up from reference TRBV9 and TRBJ2-1): DSGVTQTPKHLITATGQRVTLRCSPRSGDLSVYWYQQSLDQGLQFLIQYYNGEERAKGNILERFSAQQFPDLHSELNLSSLELGDSALYFCASSVGGRLEGEQFFGPGTRLTVL.

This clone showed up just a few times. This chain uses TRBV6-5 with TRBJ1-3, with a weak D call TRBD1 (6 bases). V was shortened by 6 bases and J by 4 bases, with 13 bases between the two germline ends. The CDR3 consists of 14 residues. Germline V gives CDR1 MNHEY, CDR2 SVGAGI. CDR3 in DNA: TGTGCCAGCAGCAGGGGAGGGGTCGGAAACACCATATATTTT. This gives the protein CASSRGGVGNTIYF.

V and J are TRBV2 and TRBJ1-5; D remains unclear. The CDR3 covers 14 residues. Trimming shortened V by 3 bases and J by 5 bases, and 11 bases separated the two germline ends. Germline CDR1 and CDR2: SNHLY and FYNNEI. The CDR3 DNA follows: TGTGCCAGCAGTGACCTTAATGCGGATCAGCCCCAGCATTTT. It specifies CASSDLNADQPQHF.

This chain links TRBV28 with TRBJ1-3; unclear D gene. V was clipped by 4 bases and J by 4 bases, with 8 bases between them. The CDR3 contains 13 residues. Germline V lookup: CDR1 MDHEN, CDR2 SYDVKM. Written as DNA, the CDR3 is TGTGCCAGCAGTTCATCGGGAGGAAACACCATATATTTT. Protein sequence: CASSSSGGNTIYF.

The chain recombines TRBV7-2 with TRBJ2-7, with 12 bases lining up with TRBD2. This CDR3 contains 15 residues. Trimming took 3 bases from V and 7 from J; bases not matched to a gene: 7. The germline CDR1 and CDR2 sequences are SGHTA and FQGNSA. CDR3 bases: TGTGCCAGCAGCTTCAGACTAGCGGGAGCTCGGGAGCAGTACTTC. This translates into CASSFRLAGAREQYF.

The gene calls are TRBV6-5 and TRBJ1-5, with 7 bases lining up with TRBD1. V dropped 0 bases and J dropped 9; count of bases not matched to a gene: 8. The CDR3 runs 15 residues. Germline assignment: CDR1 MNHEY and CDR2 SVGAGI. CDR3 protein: CASSYSMDRLRPQHF. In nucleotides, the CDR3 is TGTGCCAGCAGTTACTCCATGGACAGGCTGAGGCCCCAGCATTTT.

Written as DNA, the CDR3 is TGTGCCAGCAGCCACAGGACAGTGAACACTGAAGCTTTCTTT. Translating gives CASSHRTVNTEAFF. The J gene is TRBJ1-1, the V gene TRBV3-1 (or the pseudogene TRBV3-2); D perhaps matches TRBD1 (6 bases). CDR3 length: 14 residues. Per germline, CDR1 LGHDT and CDR2 YNNKEL (reference sequence). V dropped 3 bases and J dropped 0 bases, with 8 bases sitting between them.

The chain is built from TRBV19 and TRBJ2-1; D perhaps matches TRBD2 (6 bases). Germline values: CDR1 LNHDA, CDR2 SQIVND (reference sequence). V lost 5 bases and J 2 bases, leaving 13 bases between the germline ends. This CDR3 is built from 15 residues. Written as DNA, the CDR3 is TGTGCCAGTAGTCCGAGCGGGCCCGCCTACAATGAGCAGTTCTTC. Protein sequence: CASSPSGPAYNEQFF.

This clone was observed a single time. As DNA, the CDR3 is TGTGCCAGCAGTAGCCCGGACAGGGTTTACGAGCAGTACTTC. Residues: CASSSPDRVYEQYF. The chain combines TRBV27 with TRBJ2-7; 8 bases fit TRBD1. Per germline, CDR1 MNHEY and CDR2 SMNVEV (reference sequence). V gave up 5 bases and J gave up 4 bases; unmatched junction bases: 7. The CDR3 contains 14 residues.

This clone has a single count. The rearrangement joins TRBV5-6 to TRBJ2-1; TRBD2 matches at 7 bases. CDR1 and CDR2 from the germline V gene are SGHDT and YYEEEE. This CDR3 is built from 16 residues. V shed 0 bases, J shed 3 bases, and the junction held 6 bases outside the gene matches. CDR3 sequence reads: CASSLVREALYNEQFF. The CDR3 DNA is TGTGCCAGCAGCTTGGTACGGGAGGCTCTCTACAATGAGCAGTTCTTC.

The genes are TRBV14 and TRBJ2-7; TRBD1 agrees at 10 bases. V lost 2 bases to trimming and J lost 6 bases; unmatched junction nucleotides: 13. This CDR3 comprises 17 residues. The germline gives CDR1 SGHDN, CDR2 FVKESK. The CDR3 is CASSQLPGQGFGSEQYF. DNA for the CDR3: TGTGCCAGCAGCCAACTGCCGGGACAGGGGTTTGGTAGCGAGCAGTACTTC. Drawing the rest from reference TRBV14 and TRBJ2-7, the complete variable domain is EAGVTQFPSHSVIEKGQTVTLRCDPISGHDNLYWYRRVMGKEIKFLLHFVKESKQDESGMPNNRFLAERTGGTYSTLKVQPAELEDSGVYFCASSQLPGQGFGSEQYFGPGTRLTVT.